This T cell receptor beta chain was documented in a study of cytomegalovirus exposure and HLA in healthy donors. A remark on this clone: Its specificity is not known.

Findings and caveats of the study: Whilst most TCR sequences proved rare, a subset of public TCRs occurred across many donors. Subsequent analysis of the approximately 120 validation repertoires found a tendency for first-cohort TCR clusters to co-occur. Reportedly, cytomegalovirus status was diagnosed with high sensitivity and specificity.

Assay: immunoSEQ multiplex PCR; the TCRdb copy retains only in-frame clones and omits some. The sample has a few hundred thousand clones; 90% are singletons. V was clipped by 5 bases and J by 8 bases, with 22 bases between them. Germline CDR1 reads SGHNT; CDR2 reads YENEEA. The CDR3 extends over 16 amino acids. The clonotype comes from a woman aged 30 to 39 in good health and CMV-seronegative. V usage is TRBV11-3 and J usage is TRBJ2-1; the D gene is possibly TRBD1 (6 bases). The sequenced sample consisted of PBMCs. In DNA, the CDR3 is TGTGCCAGCAGCGATAATGAGGAGACAGGTGTTTATGAGCAGTTCTTC. It encodes CASSDNEETGVYEQFF.